This entry is about one T cell receptor (beta chain). Germline V gene lookup returns CDR1 MGHRA and CDR2 YSYEKL. V was trimmed by 1 base and J by 7 bases, leaving 8 bases between them. This CDR3 region has 13 residues. The record originates from a study of technical replicates of blood from a few donors. Produced via immunoSEQ multiplex PCR; TCRdb's table is partial and in-frame only. The repertoire holds approximately 78,000 clones, with 80% to 95% as singletons. The sequenced sample consisted of T cells isolated from PBMCs. J is TRBJ2-1 and V is TRBV4-1; TRBD1 might be the D (5 bases). The sequence derives from a human donor in good health. CDR3 in amino acids: CASSQVGANEQFF. The CDR3 DNA reads as TGCGCCAGCAGCCAAGTAGGGGCAAATGAGCAGTTCTTC.